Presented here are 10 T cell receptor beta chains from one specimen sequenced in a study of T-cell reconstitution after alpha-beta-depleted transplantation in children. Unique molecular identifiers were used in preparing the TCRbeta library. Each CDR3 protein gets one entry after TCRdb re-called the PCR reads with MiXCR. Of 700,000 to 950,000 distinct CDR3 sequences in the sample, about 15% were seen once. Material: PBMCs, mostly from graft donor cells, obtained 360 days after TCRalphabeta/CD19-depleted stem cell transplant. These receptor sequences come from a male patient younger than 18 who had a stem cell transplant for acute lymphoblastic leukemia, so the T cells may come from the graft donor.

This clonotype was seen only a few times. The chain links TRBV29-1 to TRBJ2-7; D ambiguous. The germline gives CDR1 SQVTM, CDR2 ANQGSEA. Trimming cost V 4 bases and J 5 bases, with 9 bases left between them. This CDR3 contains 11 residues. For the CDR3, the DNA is TGCAGCGTTGGTGGGGTCCACGAGCAGTACTTC. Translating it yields CSVGGVHEQYF.

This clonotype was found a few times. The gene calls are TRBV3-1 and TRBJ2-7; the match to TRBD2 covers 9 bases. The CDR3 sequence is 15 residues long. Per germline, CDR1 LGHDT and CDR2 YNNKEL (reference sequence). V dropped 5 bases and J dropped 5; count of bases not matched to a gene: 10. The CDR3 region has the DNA TGTGCCAGCAGCTTTGTTAGCGGGAGCATCCACGAGCAGTACTTC. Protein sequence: CASSFVSGSIHEQYF.

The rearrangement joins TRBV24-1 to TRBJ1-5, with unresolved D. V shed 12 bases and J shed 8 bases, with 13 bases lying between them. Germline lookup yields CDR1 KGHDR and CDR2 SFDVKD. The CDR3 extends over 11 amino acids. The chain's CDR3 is CALQTTEPQHF. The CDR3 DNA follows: TGTGCCCTACAAACCACGGAGCCCCAGCATTTT.

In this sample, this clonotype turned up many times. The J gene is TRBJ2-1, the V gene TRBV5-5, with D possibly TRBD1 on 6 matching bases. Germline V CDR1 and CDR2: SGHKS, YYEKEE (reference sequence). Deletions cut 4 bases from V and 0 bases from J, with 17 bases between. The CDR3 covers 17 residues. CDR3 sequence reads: CASSRNRASSSYNEQFF. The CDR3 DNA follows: TGTGCCAGCAGCAGAAACAGGGCTTCCAGCTCCTACAATGAGCAGTTCTTC.

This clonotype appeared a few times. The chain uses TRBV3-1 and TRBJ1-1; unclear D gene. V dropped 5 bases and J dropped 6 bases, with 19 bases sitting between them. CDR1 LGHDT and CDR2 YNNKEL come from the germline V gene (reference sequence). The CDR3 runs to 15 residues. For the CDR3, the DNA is TGTGCCAGCAGCAAAGGGAAAGGGAGGGTCCCTGAAGCTTTCTTT. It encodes CASSKGKGRVPEAFF.

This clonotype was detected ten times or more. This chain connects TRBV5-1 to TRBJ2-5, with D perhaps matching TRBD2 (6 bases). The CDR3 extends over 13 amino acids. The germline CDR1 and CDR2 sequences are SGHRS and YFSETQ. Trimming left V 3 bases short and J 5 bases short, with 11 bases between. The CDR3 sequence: CASSSGVVETQYF. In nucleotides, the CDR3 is TGCGCCAGCAGCTCGGGGGTTGTCGAGACCCAGTACTTC. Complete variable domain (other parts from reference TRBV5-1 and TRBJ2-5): KAGVTQTPRYLIKTRGQQVTLSCSPISGHRSVSWYQQTPGQGLQFLFEYFSETQRNKGNFPGRFSGRQFSNSRSEMNVSTLELGDSALYLCASSSGVVETQYFGPGTRLLVL.

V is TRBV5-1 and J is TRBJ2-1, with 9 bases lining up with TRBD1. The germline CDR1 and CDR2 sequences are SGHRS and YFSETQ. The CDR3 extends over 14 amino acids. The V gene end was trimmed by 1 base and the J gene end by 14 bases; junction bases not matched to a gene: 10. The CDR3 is CASSLTGGQLREFF. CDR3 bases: TGCGCCAGCAGCTTGACAGGGGGCCAGCTCCGAGAGTTCTTC.

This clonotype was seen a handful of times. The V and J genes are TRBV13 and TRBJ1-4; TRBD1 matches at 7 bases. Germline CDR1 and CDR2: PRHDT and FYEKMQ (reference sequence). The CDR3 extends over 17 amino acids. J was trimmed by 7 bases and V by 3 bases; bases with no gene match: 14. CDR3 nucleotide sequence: TGTGCCAGCAGCTTTTACAGGGGAGGAGCGTCTGGTGAAAAACTGTTTTTT. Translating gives CASSFYRGGASGEKLFF.

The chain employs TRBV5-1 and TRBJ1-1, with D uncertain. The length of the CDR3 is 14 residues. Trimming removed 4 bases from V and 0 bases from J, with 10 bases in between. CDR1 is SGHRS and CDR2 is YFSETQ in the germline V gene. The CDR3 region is CASSPKVLNTEAFF. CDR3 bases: TGCGCCAGCAGCCCGAAAGTCTTGAACACTGAAGCTTTCTTT. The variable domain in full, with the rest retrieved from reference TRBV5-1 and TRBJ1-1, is KAGVTQTPRYLIKTRGQQVTLSCSPISGHRSVSWYQQTPGQGLQFLFEYFSETQRNKGNFPGRFSGRQFSNSRSEMNVSTLELGDSALYLCASSPKVLNTEAFFGQGTRLTVV.

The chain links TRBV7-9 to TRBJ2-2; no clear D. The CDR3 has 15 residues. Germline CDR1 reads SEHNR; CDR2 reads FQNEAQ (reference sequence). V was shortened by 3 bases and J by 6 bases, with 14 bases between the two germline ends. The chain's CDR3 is CASSLSVSYAGELFF. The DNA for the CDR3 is TGTGCCAGCAGCTTGTCGGTGAGCTACGCCGGGGAGCTGTTTTTT.